One sample yielded the 17 T cell receptor beta chains listed below, sequenced in a study of T cells in Graves' hyperthyroidism and ophthalmopathy. Amplification of TCR beta CDR3 regions used RNA as the template. Researchers ran a first-round RT-PCR on the TCR CDR3 using the HTBI primer set. MiXCR, applied by TCRdb to the multiplex PCR reads, yields one record per CDR3 protein. The repertoire includes about 400,000 distinct CDR3 sequences, around 16% of them detected once, and 13% to 15% sits in the top ten. Sample: blood. The receptors were sampled from a young woman with Graves' hyperthyroidism.

This clonotype was counted a few times. This rearrangement joins TRBV9 to TRBJ2-2; D gene uncertain. The CDR3 is 15 amino acids. From germline, CDR1 is SGDLS and CDR2 YYNGEE. V shed 0 bases and J shed 0 bases, with 6 bases lying between them. The CDR3 nucleotides read TGTGCCAGCAGCGTAGGGAGAACGAACACCGGGGAGCTGTTTTTT. It encodes CASSVGRTNTGELFF. Filled out from reference TRBV9 and TRBJ2-2, the complete variable domain reads DSGVTQTPKHLITATGQRVTLRCSPRSGDLSVYWYQQSLDQGLQFLIQYYNGEERAKGNILERFSAQQFPDLHSELNLSSLELGDSALYFCASSVGRTNTGELFFGEGSRLTVL.

This clonotype was found a few times. The CDR3 DNA reads as TGTGCCAGCTCACCCCTTGACGGCCCGAACACCGGGGAGCTGTTTTTT. Its translation: CASSPLDGPNTGELFF. The rearrangement joins TRBV18 to TRBJ2-2; D uncertain. The V end was cut by 3 bases, the J end by 0 bases, with 11 bases between. CDR3 size: 16 residues. Looked up from germline, CDR1 is KGHSH and CDR2 is LQKENI. Full variable domain (missing parts from reference TRBV18 and TRBJ2-2): NAGVMQNPRHLVRRRGQEARLRCSPMKGHSHVYWYRQLPEEGLKFMVYLQKENIIDESGMPKERFSAEFPKEGPSILRIQQVVRGDSAAYFCASSPLDGPNTGELFFGEGSRLTVL.

This clonotype was observed a handful of times. The genes are TRBV6-1 and TRBJ2-1; the D is unclear. Looked up from germline, CDR1 is MNHNS and CDR2 is SASEGT. V lost 3 bases and J lost 5, with 8 bases in between. This CDR3 is built from 13 residues. CDR3: CASSDTEHNEQFF. CDR3 bases: TGTGCCAGCAGTGACACAGAACACAATGAGCAGTTCTTC.

This clonotype was found many times. The chain is built from TRBV20-1 and TRBJ2-5; a possible D gene is TRBD2 (6 bases). Germline CDR1 is DFQATT and CDR2 is SNEGSKA (reference sequence). Trimming took off 8 bases at V and 0 bases at J, with 16 bases between the two ends. The CDR3 contains 14 residues. The CDR3: CSRPGDGYQETQYF. DNA for the CDR3: TGCAGTCGACCGGGAGACGGGTACCAAGAGACCCAGTACTTC.

J is TRBJ2-5 and V is TRBV18; a possible D gene is TRBD2 (6 bases). Germline values: CDR1 KGHSH, CDR2 LQKENI. The CDR3 contains 15 residues. The V and J ends lost 6 bases and 4 bases respectively, with 18 bases between them. The CDR3 DNA reads as TGTGCCAGCTCGACGGACGGCGGGACCATAGAGACCCAGTACTTC. Translating it yields CASSTDGGTIETQYF. Complete variable domain (other parts from reference TRBV18 and TRBJ2-5): NAGVMQNPRHLVRRRGQEARLRCSPMKGHSHVYWYRQLPEEGLKFMVYLQKENIIDESGMPKERFSAEFPKEGPSILRIQQVVRGDSAAYFCASSTDGGTIETQYFGPGTRLLVL.

The chain carries TRBV6-5 and TRBJ2-2; D unclear. Germline V lookup: CDR1 MNHEY, CDR2 SVGAGI. With 2 bases removed from V and 6 bases from J, the gap between germline ends came to 19 bases. The CDR3 length is 17 residues. CDR3 nucleotide sequence: TGTGCCAGCAGTTACGGTCAACCCTCTTTTACCGCCGGGGAGCTGTTTTTT. Translating gives CASSYGQPSFTAGELFF.

This clonotype came up many times. The genes are TRBV3-1 and TRBJ1-5; 8 positions agree with TRBD1. Trimming at V came to 0 bases and at J to 3 bases, leaving 7 bases not matched to a gene. The CDR3 totals 17 residues. The germline V gene encodes CDR1 LGHDT and CDR2 YNNKEL (reference sequence). CDR3 sequence: CASSQDIPDRVNQPQHF. DNA for the CDR3: TGTGCCAGCAGCCAAGATATCCCGGACAGGGTCAATCAGCCCCAGCATTTT.

This clonotype was seen a handful of times. The chain joins TRBV2 to TRBJ2-1; possibly TRBD2 for D (5 bases). Germline lookup yields CDR1 SNHLY and CDR2 FYNNEI. The CDR3 is 19 residues long. V was cut by 6 bases and J by 0 bases, with 24 bases left in between. The CDR3 protein is CASSPLSGLRRSSYNEQFF. The CDR3 coding sequence is TGTGCCAGCAGCCCCTTAAGCGGTCTACGGCGGAGCTCCTACAATGAGCAGTTCTTC.

As regards this clonotype: This may be a read error, as it is one base from a much larger clone. V gene TRBV20-1 combines with J gene TRBJ2-7; 11 bases agree with TRBD2. The CDR3 is 16 amino acids. Germline lookup yields CDR1 DFQATT and CDR2 SNEGSKA (reference sequence). Losses at the gene ends were 6 bases for V and 1 base for J; bases not matched to a gene: 11. CDR3 amino acids: CSALGTPSGGSYEQYF. The CDR3 coding sequence is TGCAGTGCCCTGGGGACGCCTAGCGGGGGGTCCTACGAGCAGTACTTC.

This clonotype came up many times. The rearrangement links TRBV2 to TRBJ1-4; perhaps TRBD1 as D (5 bases). V lost 6 bases and J 4 bases, leaving 12 bases between the germline ends. Looked up from germline, CDR1 is SNHLY and CDR2 is FYNNEI. This CDR3 region has 14 residues. In nucleotides, the CDR3 is TGTGCCAGCAGAGCCGGGACTGATAATGAAAAACTGTTTTTT. It encodes CASRAGTDNEKLFF.

This chain connects TRBV6-1 to TRBJ2-6, with 13 bases aligning to TRBD2. With 6 bases clipped from V and 3 bases from J, the junction kept 8 bases outside the gene matches. CDR3 size: 18 residues. The germline V gene encodes CDR1 MNHNS and CDR2 SASEGT. Here the CDR3 DNA reads TGTGCCAGCAGGCTTACGGGACTAGCGGGGAATGGGGCCAACGTCCTGACTTTC. Translation gives CASRLTGLAGNGANVLTF.

This clonotype was detected many times. This chain joins TRBV29-1 and TRBJ2-7; D is perhaps TRBD2 (5 bases). Trimming removed 7 bases at V and 8 bases at J, with 24 bases between. The CDR3 length is 14 residues. Per germline, CDR1 SQVTM and CDR2 ANQGSEA. For the CDR3, the DNA is TGCAGCGCCGCGGACGACCCGGGGTGGTCTCAGCAGTACTTC. Its translation is CSAADDPGWSQQYF.

This clonotype was counted ten times or more. The chain is built from TRBV12-3 or TRBV12-4 and TRBJ2-5, with D tentatively TRBD1 (6 bases). Trimming stripped 6 bases from V and 11 bases from J, with 22 bases between. CDR3 length: 14 amino acids. The CDR3 region is CASSSGQSSSRQYF. The CDR3 DNA reads as TGTGCCAGCAGCTCAGGACAGTCCTCATCCCGTCAGTACTTC.

This clonotype was counted ten times or more. The chain couples TRBV7-2 to TRBJ2-3; TRBD2 matches at 10 bases. V lost 1 base, J lost 2 bases, and 6 bases stayed unmatched. In germline, CDR1 is SGHTA, CDR2 FQGNSA. This CDR3 has 17 amino acids. The CDR3: CASSLGVAGGITDTQYF. The CDR3 DNA is TGTGCCAGCAGCTTAGGGGTAGCGGGAGGAATCACAGATACGCAGTATTTT.

This clonotype was observed many times. This chain uses TRBV27 with TRBJ2-1, with 9 bases fitting TRBD2. Germline CDR1 is MNHEY and CDR2 is SMNVEV (reference sequence). This CDR3 has 13 amino acids. With V trimmed by 6 bases and J by 6 bases, 3 bases remained unmatched. The CDR3 loop reads CASSHSGSNEQFF. CDR3 DNA sequence: TGTGCCAGCAGCCATAGCGGGAGCAATGAGCAGTTCTTC.

This clonotype was recorded a few times. The chain links TRBV7-2 to TRBJ2-5; D may be TRBD1 or TRBD2 (5 bases each). Deletions cut 6 bases from V and 0 bases from J, with 8 bases between. Looked up from germline, CDR1 is SGHTA and CDR2 is FQGNSA. The CDR3 has 13 amino acids. As DNA, the CDR3 is TGTGCCAGCAGACGAGGGGACCAAGAGACCCAGTACTTC. Translating gives CASRRGDQETQYF. The complete variable domain, with remaining parts taken from reference TRBV7-2 and TRBJ2-5, reads GAGVSQSPSNKVTEKGKDVELRCDPISGHTALYWYRQSLGQGLEFLIYFQGNSAPDKSGLPSDRFSAERTGGSVSTLTIQRTQQEDSAVYLCASRRGDQETQYFGPGTRLLVL.

The chain links TRBV19 to TRBJ1-1; D gene ambiguous. This CDR3 region has 14 residues. V was clipped by 2 bases and J by 4 bases, with 11 bases between them. Germline V CDR1 and CDR2: LNHDA, SQIVND (reference sequence). CDR3 residues: CASSIPQVATEAFF. CDR3 sequence (DNA): TGTGCCAGTAGTATACCCCAGGTGGCCACTGAAGCTTTCTTT.